The rows below give T cell receptor beta chains drawn from one sample of a study of graft-versus-host responses after intestinal transplantation. These receptors are not linked to any known antigen. Profiled with immunoSEQ multiplex PCR; TCRdb holds only in-frame clones, not every one. The data hold tens of thousands of clones, with roughly four fifths observed a single time. Here the sequenced sample was unstimulated CD8+ T cells sorted from spleen or lymph node cells, taken before intestinal transplant. Receptors originate from a human donor who received an intestinal transplant. CDR3s include the opening cysteine and the closing phenylalanine or tryptophan. Fields, in order: V gene, D gene, J gene, clone size, CDR3 DNA, CDR3 protein. A D gene is named only where the DNA matches it firmly. The listing skips clone size in some rows; elsewhere it reads once, few, many or a size class.

v_call: TRBV7-6
d_call: TRBD2
j_call: TRBJ2-1
clone_size: -
cdr3_nt: TGTGCCAGCAGCCACTTTGGCGGGAGCTCCTACAATGAGCAGTTCTTC
cdr3_aa: CASSHFGGSSYNEQFF

v_call: TRBV6-1
d_call: TRBD1
j_call: TRBJ2-2
clone_size: -
cdr3_nt: TGTGCCAGCAGTGACGGCAGGGGGTACACCGGGGAGCTGTTTTTT
cdr3_aa: CASSDGRGYTGELFF

v_call: TRBV9
d_call: TRBD2
j_call: TRBJ2-3
clone_size: -
cdr3_nt: TGTGCCAGCAGCGTAGAGGAGACTAGCGGTAGCACAGATACGCAGTATTTT
cdr3_aa: CASSVEETSGSTDTQYF

v_call: TRBV7-2
d_call: -
j_call: TRBJ1-1
clone_size: -
cdr3_nt: TGTGCCAGCAGCCACCCGTCTACTGAAGCTTTCTTT
cdr3_aa: CASSHPSTEAFF

v_call: TRBV6-5
d_call: TRBD2
j_call: TRBJ2-1
clone_size: -
cdr3_nt: TGTGCCAGCAGTTACGATCTAGCGGGGACTGAGCAGTTCTTC
cdr3_aa: CASSYDLAGTEQFF

v_call: TRBV11-3
d_call: -
j_call: TRBJ2-2
clone_size: -
cdr3_nt: TGTGCCAGCAGCTTCATGGGGGGGGCTGGCGGGGAGCTGTTTTTT
cdr3_aa: CASSFMGGAGGELFF

v_call: TRBV28
d_call: -
j_call: TRBJ2-5
clone_size: -
cdr3_nt: TGTGCCAGCAGTTTATTGGGGGACGAGACCCAGTACTTC
cdr3_aa: CASSLLGDETQYF

v_call: TRBV27
d_call: -
j_call: TRBJ2-5
clone_size: -
cdr3_nt: TGTGCCAGCTCGTACCAAGAGACCCAGTACTTC
cdr3_aa: CASSYQETQYF

v_call: TRBV28
d_call: -
j_call: TRBJ2-1
clone_size: -
cdr3_nt: TGTGCCAGCTTCGCGGGACCCTCCAATGAGCAGTTCTTC
cdr3_aa: CASFAGPSNEQFF

v_call: TRBV10-2
d_call: -
j_call: TRBJ1-1
clone_size: -
cdr3_nt: TGCGCCAGCAGTGAGTCGCAGTGGGGATACACTGAAGCTTTCTTT
cdr3_aa: CASSESQWGYTEAFF

v_call: TRBV11-2
d_call: TRBD1
j_call: TRBJ2-5
clone_size: -
cdr3_nt: TGTGCCAGCAGCTTAGAGAGTTCCGGGACAGGGGTAGGAGAGACCCAGTACTTC
cdr3_aa: CASSLESSGTGVGETQYF

v_call: TRBV6-6
d_call: -
j_call: TRBJ1-1
clone_size: -
cdr3_nt: TGTGCCAGCAGTTACGCTGTTGGGGTCGAAGCTTTCTTT
cdr3_aa: CASSYAVGVEAFF

v_call: TRBV30
d_call: TRBD2
j_call: TRBJ2-3
clone_size: -
cdr3_nt: TGTGCCTGGAGTGTAACTAGCGGGGGCACAGATACGCAGTATTTT
cdr3_aa: CAWSVTSGGTDTQYF

v_call: TRBV10-3
d_call: -
j_call: TRBJ1-2
clone_size: -
cdr3_nt: TGTGCCAGCAAAGAGGGGGATGGCTACACCTTC
cdr3_aa: CASKEGDGYTF

v_call: TRBV6-5
d_call: TRBD2
j_call: TRBJ2-5
clone_size: -
cdr3_nt: TGTGCCAGCAGAGCTAGCGGGGGTCCCCAAGAGACCCAGTACTTC
cdr3_aa: CASRASGGPQETQYF

v_call: TRBV7-9
d_call: TRBD1
j_call: TRBJ2-7
clone_size: -
cdr3_nt: TGTGCCAGCAGCTTAGCGGTGGGACAGCTCTACGAGCAGTACTTC
cdr3_aa: CASSLAVGQLYEQYF

v_call: TRBV4-2
d_call: -
j_call: TRBJ2-3
clone_size: -
cdr3_nt: TGTGCCAGCAGCCAAGGACAGACCCTTTTGGCGGAAACAGATACGCAGTATTTT
cdr3_aa: CASSQGQTLLAETDTQYF

v_call: TRBV27
d_call: TRBD1
j_call: TRBJ2-1
clone_size: few
cdr3_nt: TGTGCCAGCGCCGGGACAGGGGCCCTCAATGAGCAGTTCTTC
cdr3_aa: CASAGTGALNEQFF

v_call: TRBV7-3
d_call: TRBD1
j_call: TRBJ2-2
clone_size: -
cdr3_nt: TGTGCCAGCAGCCCCGAAAGACAGGGGGCGGACGGGGAGCTGTTTTTT
cdr3_aa: CASSPERQGADGELFF

v_call: TRBV4-2
d_call: TRBD1
j_call: TRBJ2-1
clone_size: -
cdr3_nt: TGTGCCAGCAGCCAATGGACAGGGACCTATTCTTACAATGAGCAGTTCTTC
cdr3_aa: CASSQWTGTYSYNEQFF

v_call: TRBV18
d_call: -
j_call: TRBJ2-5
clone_size: -
cdr3_nt: TGTGCCAGCTCACCGAGCCAGTGGCGGAGGTACCAAGAGACCCAGTACTTC
cdr3_aa: CASSPSQWRRYQETQYF

v_call: TRBV10-3
d_call: TRBD2
j_call: TRBJ2-7
clone_size: -
cdr3_nt: TGTGCCATCAGTGGGCTAGCGGGACCGAACGAGCAGTACTTC
cdr3_aa: CAISGLAGPNEQYF

v_call: TRBV25-1
d_call: -
j_call: TRBJ2-3
clone_size: few
cdr3_nt: TGTGCCAGCAGGAGGGGGGGCGCCAGTGAAGATACGCAGTATTTT
cdr3_aa: CASRRGGASEDTQYF

v_call: TRBV13
d_call: -
j_call: TRBJ1-6
clone_size: -
cdr3_nt: TGTGCCAGCAGCCCCGCCGGGTTGAATTCACCCCTCCACTTT
cdr3_aa: CASSPAGLNSPLHF

v_call: TRBV5-1
d_call: TRBD1
j_call: TRBJ1-6
clone_size: -
cdr3_nt: TGCGCCAGCAAGGAGGGTGAGGGTGACAGGGATGGCAGCTATAATTCACCCCTCCACTTT
cdr3_aa: CASKEGEGDRDGSYNSPLHF

v_call: TRBV6-1
d_call: -
j_call: TRBJ2-7
clone_size: -
cdr3_nt: TGTGCCAGCAGTGACTGGGGTACCTACGAGCAGTACTTC
cdr3_aa: CASSDWGTYEQYF

v_call: TRBV7-3
d_call: TRBD2
j_call: TRBJ2-1
clone_size: few
cdr3_nt: TGTGCCAGCAGCCCAGCACTCCTAGCGGGAGGGGACAATGAGCAGTTCTTC
cdr3_aa: CASSPALLAGGDNEQFF

v_call: TRBV7-9
d_call: -
j_call: TRBJ1-1
clone_size: -
cdr3_nt: TGTGCCAGCAGCGTAGGGACAACCGAAGCTTTCTTT
cdr3_aa: CASSVGTTEAFF

v_call: TRBV5-1
d_call: TRBD2
j_call: TRBJ2-3
clone_size: -
cdr3_nt: TGCGCCAGCAGCTCGCGACTAGCGGGGGATCTCACAGATACGCAGTATTTT
cdr3_aa: CASSSRLAGDLTDTQYF

v_call: TRBV4-1
d_call: -
j_call: TRBJ2-7
clone_size: -
cdr3_nt: TGCGCCAGCAGCCAAGGCGGCTCGGAGGGTGAGCAGTACTTC
cdr3_aa: CASSQGGSEGEQYF

v_call: TRBV19
d_call: TRBD1
j_call: TRBJ1-1
clone_size: -
cdr3_nt: TGTGCCAGTAGTATAACAGGGGGGAACACTGAAGCTTTCTTT
cdr3_aa: CASSITGGNTEAFF

v_call: TRBV4-2
d_call: TRBD2
j_call: TRBJ2-1
clone_size: once
cdr3_nt: TGTGCCAGCAGCCAAGATCTAGCGGGAGGGCCCGGTGAGCAGTTCTTC
cdr3_aa: CASSQDLAGGPGEQFF

v_call: TRBV6-5
d_call: -
j_call: TRBJ1-1
clone_size: -
cdr3_nt: TGTGCCAGCAGTTACTCCCTGAACACTGAAGCTTTCTTT
cdr3_aa: CASSYSLNTEAFF

v_call: TRBV5-4
d_call: TRBD1
j_call: TRBJ2-5
clone_size: once
cdr3_nt: TGTGCCAGCAGCTTACAGGGGTACCAAGAGACCCAGTACTTC
cdr3_aa: CASSLQGYQETQYF

v_call: TRBV7-9
d_call: -
j_call: TRBJ2-3
clone_size: once
cdr3_nt: TGTGCCAGCAGCCCCACTGGGAGCAGCACAGATACGCAGTATTTT
cdr3_aa: CASSPTGSSTDTQYF

v_call: TRBV9
d_call: -
j_call: TRBJ2-1
clone_size: -
cdr3_nt: TGTGCCAGCAGCGTAAGAGGGGCTACCTACAATGAGCAGTTCTTC
cdr3_aa: CASSVRGATYNEQFF

v_call: TRBV2
d_call: -
j_call: TRBJ2-2
clone_size: -
cdr3_nt: TGTGCCAGCAGTGATGGGGGGGAGCTGTTTTTT
cdr3_aa: CASSDGGELFF

v_call: TRBV5-6
d_call: -
j_call: TRBJ2-6
clone_size: once
cdr3_nt: TGTGCCAGCAGCTCCCACGGAGTATTAAGCTCTGGGGCCAACGTCCTGACTTTC
cdr3_aa: CASSSHGVLSSGANVLTF

v_call: TRBV5-1
d_call: -
j_call: TRBJ2-7
clone_size: -
cdr3_nt: TGCGCCAGCAGCTTTTTCCGGGGCGGCCACGAGCAGTACTTC
cdr3_aa: CASSFFRGGHEQYF

v_call: TRBV2
d_call: TRBD1
j_call: TRBJ2-1
clone_size: -
cdr3_nt: TGTGCCAGCAGTGACGGGACAGGGTGGTACAATGAGCAGTTCTTC
cdr3_aa: CASSDGTGWYNEQFF

v_call: TRBV19
d_call: TRBD2
j_call: TRBJ2-1
clone_size: -
cdr3_nt: TGTGCCAGCGGGACTAGCGGTTACAATGAGCAGTTCTTC
cdr3_aa: CASGTSGYNEQFF

v_call: TRBV6-1
d_call: TRBD1
j_call: TRBJ2-5
clone_size: few
cdr3_nt: TGTGCCAGCAGTGAAGAGACAGGGAGCGGAGAGACCCAGTACTTC
cdr3_aa: CASSEETGSGETQYF

v_call: TRBV19
d_call: TRBD2
j_call: TRBJ2-7
clone_size: -
cdr3_nt: TGTGCCAGTAGTGCCTCCACTAGCGGGAGAATATACGAGCAGTACTTC
cdr3_aa: CASSASTSGRIYEQYF

v_call: TRBV28
d_call: TRBD2
j_call: TRBJ2-1
clone_size: -
cdr3_nt: TGTGCCAGCAGTTTCCCTATAGGGCTAGCGGGAGTCTCCTACAATGAGCAGTTCTTC
cdr3_aa: CASSFPIGLAGVSYNEQFF

v_call: TRBV28
d_call: -
j_call: TRBJ2-7
clone_size: once
cdr3_nt: TGTGCCAGCAGCCCTTTTTGGACACCGCCCGCCTACGAGCAGTACTTC
cdr3_aa: CASSPFWTPPAYEQYF

v_call: TRBV10-3
d_call: -
j_call: TRBJ2-5
clone_size: -
cdr3_nt: TGTGCCATCAGGGGGAACAGGGCCCGAGAGGAGACCCAGTACTTC
cdr3_aa: CAIRGNRAREETQYF

v_call: TRBV10-1
d_call: -
j_call: TRBJ1-1
clone_size: -
cdr3_nt: TGCGCCAGCAGTGAGTACAAAACAAGGGGCACTGAAGCTTTCTTT
cdr3_aa: CASSEYKTRGTEAFF

v_call: TRBV6-5
d_call: -
j_call: TRBJ2-5
clone_size: -
cdr3_nt: TGTGCCAGCAGTTATCAAGAGACCCAGTACTTC
cdr3_aa: CASSYQETQYF

v_call: TRBV5-1
d_call: TRBD1
j_call: TRBJ1-6
clone_size: -
cdr3_nt: TGCGCCAGCAGCTTGTCTGGGACAGGGGGGAATTCACCCCTCCACTTT
cdr3_aa: CASSLSGTGGNSPLHF